The entry below gives a single T cell receptor beta chain sequence along with its context. Its specificity is unknown. A second PCR, run for roughly 6 to 11 cycles, used a sample-barcoded 5' primer plus a J-beta primer mix. A 12-random-nucleotide template-switch adaptor tagged each cDNA molecule. One entry per CDR3 protein, called by TCRdb with MiXCR from the 5' RACE reads. The repertoire holds 700,000 or so distinct CDR3 sequences, about 43% seen once, with around 32% in the top ten. The data were obtained in a study of blood T cells in healthy people across ages. The study's findings and limits: Getting older went along with TCR beta diversity per million T cells dropping roughly linearly.

J lost 11 bases, V lost 1 base, and 4 bases had no gene match. This CDR3 has 12 amino acids. Germline lookup yields CDR1 LGHDT and CDR2 YNNKEL (reference sequence). The draw of peripheral blood yielded about 10 milliliters from each donor. At least 6 million PBMCs were isolated per sample. This sequence originates from a man older than 75 in good health. The chain carries TRBV3-1 and TRBJ1-1; TRBD1 matches 7 bases. The sample comprised blood. In DNA form, the CDR3 reads TGTGCCAGCAGCCAAGGGCAAGGGGGCGCTTTCTTT. This encodes CASSQGQGGAFF.